The present entry profiles one TCR beta chain with its context. What it recognizes is unknown. Other DNA sequences in this specimen translate into the identical CDR3. Between the trimmed V and J ends, which lost 7 bases and 8 bases, there was a span of 6 bases. This CDR3 contains 9 residues. Germline CDR1 SQVTM, CDR2 ANQGSEA. The sample belongs to a study of shared clonotypes between healthy human individuals. The table came from immunoSEQ multiplex PCR; TCRdb's copy has only in-frame clones and leaves some out. This table has about 2.3 million clones, 85% to 95% appearing once. Study observations and caveats: It was the non-shared clonotypes that had lower generation probabilities than clonotypes shared by all four donors. Naive subsets generally had larger estimated richness than memory subsets. Sharing of clonotypes among donors was expected to vary with sequencing depth.

This receptor was taken from a man aged 18-30 years in good health. Some clones in this sample may be carry-over from other donors' samples. The sample taken for sequencing was naive CD4+ T cells from PBMCs. The subset was: CD45RA+ positively selected. The chain carries TRBV29-1 and TRBJ2-1; D unresolved. CDR3 nucleotide sequence: TGCAGCGCTGGTTATGAGCAGTTCTTC. Its translation: CSAGYEQFF.